A selection of T cell receptor beta chains follows, all from one sample in a study of long-term antiretroviral therapy in people with HIV. The table came from immunoSEQ multiplex PCR; TCRdb's copy has only in-frame clones and leaves some out. The sample carries tens of thousands of clones, around 85% recorded once. The source material was unsorted PBMCs, sampled 2.3 years after starting antiretroviral therapy. Source of these receptors: a man aged 35 to 55 with HIV. Each CDR3 is given with its conserved first and last residue. The D gene is left open where the match is weak. Part of the rows lack a size; the others show once, few, many or a class for expanded clones.

clone_size j_call v_call d_call cdr3_nt cdr3_aa
once TRBJ2-7 TRBV2 NA TGTGCCAGCAGTGACACCTACGAGCAGTACTTC CASSDTYEQYF
NA TRBJ2-3 TRBV6-6 NA TGTGCCAGCAGCCCCCGGGCAGATACGCAGTATTTT CASSPRADTQYF
NA TRBJ2-3 TRBV6-4 TRBD2 TGTGCCAGCAGTGAAGCGGGGGGCACAGATACGCAGTATTTT CASSEAGGTDTQYF
NA TRBJ2-3 TRBV1 NA TGCACCAGCAGCCAAGATATTCGGGACCCTCAGTATTTT CTSSQDIRDPQYF
few TRBJ2-7 TRBV27 TRBD2 TGTGCCAGCAGTCAGCATAGGACTAGCGGGGGAGGATTCTACGAGCAGTACTTC CASSQHRTSGGGFYEQYF
few TRBJ2-2 TRBV4-1 NA TGCGCCAGCAGCCAAGTCGGACCAGAGCGGGGGGAGCTGTTTTTT CASSQVGPERGELFF
NA TRBJ2-4 TRBV5-5 NA TGTGCCAGCAGCTTGGGGGGAGACCAATTCCAAGAGTACTTC CASSLGGDQFQEYF
NA TRBJ2-3 TRBV27 NA TGTGCCAGCAGTTTTCAACCCACCCCAGATACGCAGTATTTT CASSFQPTPDTQYF
NA TRBJ2-7 TRBV6-1 NA TGTGCCAGCAGTGAAGCGCCTGGGACTGTTTACGAGCAGTACTTC CASSEAPGTVYEQYF
NA TRBJ1-2 TRBV5-4 TRBD1 TGTGCCAGCAGCACCGGGACAGGGGGGAACTATGGCTACACCTTC CASSTGTGGNYGYTF
NA TRBJ2-2 TRBV5-1 NA TGCGCCAGCAGCTTTCTCCTGATGAACACCGGGGAGCTGTTTTTT CASSFLLMNTGELFF
NA TRBJ1-4 TRBV7-9 TRBD1 TGTGCCAGCAGCTCTAGGGGGCAGGGCACAACTAATGAAAAACTGTTTTTT CASSSRGQGTTNEKLFF
NA TRBJ2-2 TRBV5-1 TRBD1 TGCGCCAGCAGCTTCCTCGGCCGGACAGGAACGAACACCGGGGAGCTGTTTTTT CASSFLGRTGTNTGELFF
NA TRBJ1-3 TRBV6-1 NA TGTGCCAGCAGTCGGGACATGACCTCTGGAAACACCATATATTTT CASSRDMTSGNTIYF
NA TRBJ1-1 TRBV9 NA TGTGCCAGCAGCGGGGGCGAGACAGTGAAGGGGGTTACTGAAGCTTTCTTT CASSGGETVKGVTEAFF
NA TRBJ2-5 TRBV18 TRBD2 TGTGCCAGCTCACCGACTAGCGGGAGCCAAGAGACCCAGTACTTC CASSPTSGSQETQYF
NA TRBJ2-7 TRBV27 NA TGTGCCAGCAGTTTATCGTACAGTAGGAGCTCCTACGAGCAGTACTTC CASSLSYSRSSYEQYF
NA TRBJ1-2 TRBV5-6 TRBD1 TGTGCCAGCAGCTTGGGGCGAGGGGGCTCTGGCTACACCTTC CASSLGRGGSGYTF
once TRBJ2-5 TRBV7-9 TRBD2 TGTGCCAGCAGCTTAGCCGGGACTAGCCCCTGGGAGACCCAGTACTTC CASSLAGTSPWETQYF
NA TRBJ1-1 TRBV30 NA TGTGCCTGGATCGAGACAGGTATGAACACTGAAGCTTTCTTT CAWIETGMNTEAFF
NA TRBJ2-7 TRBV7-9 TRBD1 TGTGCCAGCAGCTTAGGGCCGGGACAGATGTCCTACGAGCAGTACTTC CASSLGPGQMSYEQYF
NA TRBJ2-3 TRBV6-1 NA TGTGCCAGCAGTGAATCTAAGGACAGTACGCAGTATTTT CASSESKDSTQYF
NA TRBJ1-1 TRBV5-1 TRBD1 TGCGCCAGCAGCTTGACCCCGGGACAGAGATGGACTGAAGCTTTCTTT CASSLTPGQRWTEAFF
NA TRBJ1-1 TRBV10-1 NA TGCGCCAGCATTGGAACCTTCTTT CASIGTFF
few TRBJ2-7 TRBV28 TRBD1 TGTGCCAGCAGTCACAGACAGGGGTCCTCCTACGAGCAGTACTTC CASSHRQGSSYEQYF
medium-sized TRBJ1-6 TRBV27 TRBD1 TGTGCCACTCTGGACAGGAGAGGTTCACCCCTCCACTTT CATLDRRGSPLHF
NA TRBJ1-1 TRBV19 TRBD1 TGTGCCAGTAGTATAGGGACAGGAGGGAACACTGAAGCTTTCTTT CASSIGTGGNTEAFF
NA TRBJ2-5 TRBV20-1 NA TGCAGTGCTACGGGTGGGGAGACCCAGTACTTC CSATGGETQYF
NA TRBJ1-3 TRBV6-5 NA TGTGCCAGCAGCAGAACAGGAGTCTCTGGAAACACCATATATTTT CASSRTGVSGNTIYF
NA TRBJ1-4 TRBV7-9 NA TGTGCCAGCACCACCCCGACTGGGGCAGGGGTAGCTGAAAAACTGTTTTTT CASTTPTGAGVAEKLFF
NA TRBJ2-5 TRBV20-1 NA TGCAGTGCCGAGCACCAAGAGACCCAGTACTTC CSAEHQETQYF
NA TRBJ2-7 TRBV2 TRBD2 TGTGCCAGCAGTGAGCTAGCGGCCAACTCCTACGAGCAGTACTTC CASSELAANSYEQYF
NA TRBJ2-3 TRBV2 TRBD2 TGTGCCAGCACCCCTACGACTAGCTTCACAGATACGCAGTATTTT CASTPTTSFTDTQYF
few TRBJ2-7 TRBV27 TRBD2 TGTGCCAGCAGTCAGGGACTAGCGACTGAGCAGTACTTC CASSQGLATEQYF
NA TRBJ1-2 TRBV6-5 TRBD1 TGTGCCAGCAGTTACGGACAGGGGGCGGGTGGCTACACCTTC CASSYGQGAGGYTF
NA TRBJ2-7 TRBV7-7 TRBD2 TGTGCTAGCAGCCCAGGGAGGGGTTACGAGCAGTACTTC CASSPGRGYEQYF
NA TRBJ2-7 TRBV7-2 NA TGTGCCAGCAGCTTGAGAGGGTCTTACGAGCAGTACTTC CASSLRGSYEQYF
NA TRBJ1-6 TRBV27 NA TGTGCCAGCAGTTTATACGGGGGCCCCGGGAGCTCCTATAATTCACCCCTCCACTTT CASSLYGGPGSSYNSPLHF
NA TRBJ1-1 TRBV30 TRBD1 TGTGCCTGGTCAGGTTGGGGACAGGGGCTGCTTGACACTGAAGCTTTCTTT CAWSGWGQGLLDTEAFF
NA TRBJ2-1 TRBV5-4 TRBD2 TGTGCCAGCAGACAATATTCGGCTAGCGGGAGAGGTGAGCAGTTCTTC CASRQYSASGRGEQFF
NA TRBJ2-1 TRBV9 NA TGTGCCAGCAGCGTGGGGCCCGGGAACAATGAGCAGTTCTTC CASSVGPGNNEQFF
NA TRBJ1-4 TRBV13 TRBD1 TGTGCCAGCAGCTTAGGACAGGGGAGGTCCTATGAAAAACTGTTTTTT CASSLGQGRSYEKLFF
NA TRBJ2-5 TRBV7-6 NA TGTGCCAGCAGCTCAAGGGGGGAGACCCAGTACTTC CASSSRGETQYF
few TRBJ1-2 TRBV2 NA TGTGCCAGCAGTGTTAGTCGAACAGGTGGCTACACCTTC CASSVSRTGGYTF
NA TRBJ2-7 TRBV5-1 TRBD1 TGCGCCAGCAGCTTGGGGACAGGGAACCCCTACGAGCAGTACTTC CASSLGTGNPYEQYF
NA TRBJ1-2 TRBV13 TRBD1 TGTGCCAGCAGCCTCCGGGACAGGGGTTTCTATGGCTACACCTTC CASSLRDRGFYGYTF
NA TRBJ1-3 TRBV15 NA TGTGCCACCAGCACCGGGACTGGAAACACCATATATTTT CATSTGTGNTIYF
NA TRBJ2-1 TRBV7-8 TRBD2 TGTGCCAGCACCATCCGGGAGGGCTCTACAATGAGGCAGTTCTTC CASTIREGSTMRQFF
NA TRBJ2-4 TRBV11-2 NA TGTGCCAGCAGCTTAGAGGGGGCGACCAAAAACATTCAGTACTTC CASSLEGATKNIQYF
NA TRBJ2-1 TRBV5-4 NA TGTGCCAGCAGCCGGGGGCTCGCCAACAATGAGCAGTTCTTC CASSRGLANNEQFF
NA TRBJ2-3 TRBV10-2 TRBD2 TGCGCCAGCAGTGAATGGCGGGGGGGAGGGGGGAGCACAGATACGCAGTATTTT CASSEWRGGGGSTDTQYF
NA TRBJ1-5 TRBV5-6 TRBD1 TGTGCCAGCAGCCGCTATGGGACAGGGGACTTGAGCAATCAGCCCCAGCATTTT CASSRYGTGDLSNQPQHF
NA TRBJ2-7 TRBV18 TRBD1 TGTGCCAGCTCACCCCCGGGACAGGGGACCTTTGACGAGCAGTACTTC CASSPPGQGTFDEQYF
few TRBJ1-2 TRBV2 NA TGTGCCAGGACAGATGGCTACACCTTC CARTDGYTF
NA TRBJ2-1 TRBV9 NA TGTGCCAGCAGCGTAGGTTTCACCTACAATGAGCAGTTCTTC CASSVGFTYNEQFF
medium-sized TRBJ1-5 TRBV6-5 TRBD1 TGTGCCAGCAGTTACTCAGGGGGCGCGGGCAATCAGCCCCAGCATTTT CASSYSGGAGNQPQHF
NA TRBJ1-4 TRBV27 NA TGTGCCAGCAGGACGGACGAGGCTGGGGAACTGTTTTTT CASRTDEAGELFF